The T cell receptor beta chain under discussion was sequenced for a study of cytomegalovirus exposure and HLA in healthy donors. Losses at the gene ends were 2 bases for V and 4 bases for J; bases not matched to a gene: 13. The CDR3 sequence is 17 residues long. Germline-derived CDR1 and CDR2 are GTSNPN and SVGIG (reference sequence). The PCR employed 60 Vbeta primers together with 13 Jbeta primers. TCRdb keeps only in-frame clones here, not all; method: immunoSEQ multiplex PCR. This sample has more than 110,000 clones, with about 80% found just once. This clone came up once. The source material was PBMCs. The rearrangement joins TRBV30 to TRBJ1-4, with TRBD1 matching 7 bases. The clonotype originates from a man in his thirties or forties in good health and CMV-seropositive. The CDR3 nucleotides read TGTGCCTGGAGTTGGGCACAGGGGAGCTTTGGTAATGAAAAACTGTTTTTT. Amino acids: CAWSWAQGSFGNEKLFF.